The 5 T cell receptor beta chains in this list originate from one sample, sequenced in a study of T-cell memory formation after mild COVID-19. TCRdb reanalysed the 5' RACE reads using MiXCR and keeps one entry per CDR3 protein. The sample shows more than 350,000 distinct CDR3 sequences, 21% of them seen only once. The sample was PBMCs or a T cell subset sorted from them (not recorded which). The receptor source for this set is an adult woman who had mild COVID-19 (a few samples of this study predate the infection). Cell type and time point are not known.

The CDR3 reads CATSSSGTSGGGGTDTQYF. CDR3 nucleotide sequence: TGTGCCACCAGCTCCTCCGGGACTAGCGGGGGAGGGGGCACAGATACGCAGTATTTT. The chain carries TRBV15 and TRBJ2-3, with 14 bases aligning to TRBD2. The CDR3 has 19 residues. From germline, CDR1 is LNHNV and CDR2 YYDKDF (reference sequence). V shed 5 bases, J shed 1 base, and the junction held 11 bases outside the gene matches.

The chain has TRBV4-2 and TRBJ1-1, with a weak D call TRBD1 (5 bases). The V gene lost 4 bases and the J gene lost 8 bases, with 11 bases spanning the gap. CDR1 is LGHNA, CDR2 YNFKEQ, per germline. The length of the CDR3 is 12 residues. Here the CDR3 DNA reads TGTGCCAGCAGCCCGGGGCCGAGGGAAGCTTTCTTT. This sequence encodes CASSPGPREAFF.

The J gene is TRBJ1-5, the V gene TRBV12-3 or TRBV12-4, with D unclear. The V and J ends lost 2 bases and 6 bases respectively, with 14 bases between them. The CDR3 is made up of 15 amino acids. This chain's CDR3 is CASSLRGRTGQPQHF. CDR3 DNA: TGTGCCAGCAGTTTAAGAGGTAGAACGGGTCAGCCCCAGCATTTT.

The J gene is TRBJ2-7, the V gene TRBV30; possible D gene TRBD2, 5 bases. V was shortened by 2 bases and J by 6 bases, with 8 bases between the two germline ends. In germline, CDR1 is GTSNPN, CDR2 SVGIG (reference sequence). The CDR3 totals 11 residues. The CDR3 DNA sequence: TGTGCCTGGAGTTTAGCGCTCGAGCAGTACTTC. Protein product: CAWSLALEQYF.

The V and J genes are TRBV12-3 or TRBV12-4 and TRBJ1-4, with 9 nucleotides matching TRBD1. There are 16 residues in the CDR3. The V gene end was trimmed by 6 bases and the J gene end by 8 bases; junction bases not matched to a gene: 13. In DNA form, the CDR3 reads TGTGCCAGCAGCCCGGGACACAGGGGGCGATTGGAAAAACTGTTTTTT. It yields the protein CASSPGHRGRLEKLFF.